The T cell receptor (beta chain) under discussion was sequenced for a study of blood T cell repertoires in COVID-19. The wider study: The samples span acute and convalescent COVID-19 from the United States, Italy and Spain. PBMCs, B-cell-depleted T cells, or T cells were the source of the cDNA or gDNA that made up the material.

Germline V gives CDR1 SNHLY, CDR2 FYNNEI. CDR3 size: 11 residues. V was pared by 4 bases and J by 7 bases, with 8 bases between. This clone has just a few counts. In the authors' workflow: Scientists estimated how many nucleated cells there were by amplifying reference gene primers. Only in-frame clones appear in the TCRdb table, and some are missing; sequencing was by immunoSEQ multiplex PCR. That table supplies the V and J calls and clone size; D and trimming were determined from the DNA. This table holds 100,000 or so clones, roughly 92% found once. The sequenced material came from peripheral blood. The chain recombines TRBV2 with TRBJ2-7, with a tentative D call TRBD2 (5 bases). This receptor was identified in a man in his fifties with active COVID-19. This CDR3 is CASSGGWEQYF. CDR3 bases: TGTGCCAGCAGTGGAGGGTGGGAGCAGTACTTC.